Below are 18 T cell receptor beta chains sequenced from a single sample in a study of beta chain features in type 1 diabetes. Every bit of the isolated RNA underwent reverse transcription, so sequencing read expressed TCRB transcripts. The protocol was immunoSEQ multiplex PCR, while the TCRdb copy is restricted to in-frame clones and leaves out a portion. This table has fewer than 200,000 clones, about 8.1% appearing once. The sequenced sample was central memory CD4+ T cells from blood. These receptors were obtained from a man younger than 35 in good health.

This chain uses TRBV7-2 with TRBJ2-3; D gene unclear. V lost 1 base, J lost 4 bases, and 6 bases lay in between. Per germline, CDR1 SGHTA and CDR2 FQGNSA. The CDR3 has 13 residues. CDR3 amino acids: CASSLVSADTQYF. The DNA for the CDR3 is TGTGCCAGCAGCTTAGTCTCGGCAGATACGCAGTATTTT.

The V call is TRBV19, the J call TRBJ1-2; 7 bases match TRBD1. Looked up from germline, CDR1 is LNHDA and CDR2 is SQIVND (reference sequence). The CDR3 runs to 15 residues. V lost 9 bases and J lost 0; bases outside the gene matches: 10. CDR3 amino acids: CASSPQTGSNYGYTF. The CDR3 region has the DNA TGTGCCAGCTCTCCACAGACAGGGTCTAACTATGGCTACACCTTC.

This clone was detected only a few times. The sample has other DNA sequences that encode this CDR3 too. J is TRBJ2-7 and V is TRBV27, with D maybe TRBD1 (6 bases). V lost 5 bases and J 5 bases, leaving 13 bases between the germline ends. This CDR3 spans 13 amino acids. Germline-derived CDR1 and CDR2 are MNHEY and SMNVEV (reference sequence). The CDR3 here is CASSTNRVHEQYF. CDR3 DNA: TGTGCCAGCAGTACAAACAGGGTCCACGAGCAGTACTTC.

The chain joins TRBV28 to TRBJ1-5, with no clear D. CDR1 and CDR2 (germline): MDHEN, SYDVKM. Between the trimmed V and J ends, which lost 6 bases and 5 bases, there was a span of 14 bases. This CDR3 comprises 14 residues. CDR3 bases: TGTGCCAGCAGCAACGGTCGTTGGTATCAGCCCCAGCATTTT. As protein: CASSNGRWYQPQHF. The complete variable domain, with remaining parts taken from reference TRBV28 and TRBJ1-5, reads DVKVTQSSRYLVKRTGEKVFLECVQDMDHENMFWYRQDPGLGLRLIYFSYDVKMKEKGDIPEGYSVSREKKERFSLILESASTNQTSMYLCASSNGRWYQPQHFGDGTRLSIL.

The rearrangement joins TRBV7-9 to TRBJ1-1; no reliable D call. V lost 3 bases to trimming and J lost 7 bases, with 27 bases between them. The germline V gene encodes CDR1 SEHNR and CDR2 FQNEAQ (reference sequence). The CDR3 contains 18 residues. The DNA for the CDR3 is TGTGCCAGCAGCTTCGAAGGCACACGACGGGTATCAACGGATGAAGCTTTCTTT. It is translated as CASSFEGTRRVSTDEAFF.

A note on this clone: Mismatch with germline at one junction end may stem from a read error. As DNA, the CDR3 is TGCGCCAGCAGCCCGCAGAGCGGGAGCCCGCAATATTTT. It translates to CASSPQSGSPQYF. The chain joins TRBV4-3 to TRBJ2-3; 8 positions match TRBD2. CDR1 and CDR2 from the germline V gene are LGHNA and YSLEER. CDR3 size: 13 residues.

This clone was observed many times. The chain links TRBV4-2 to TRBJ2-1; D might be TRBD1 (5 bases). The CDR3 is made up of 15 amino acids. Trimming left V 1 base short and J 1 base short, with 8 bases between. Looked up from germline, CDR1 is LGHNA and CDR2 is YNFKEQ. The CDR3 here is CASSQGGGSYNEQFF. The CDR3 bases are TGTGCCAGCAGCCAAGGGGGCGGTTCCTACAATGAGCAGTTCTTC.

This clone was detected only a few times. The genes are TRBV18 and TRBJ1-4; TRBD1 matches at 8 bases. This CDR3 region has 15 residues. Germline V lookup: CDR1 KGHSH, CDR2 LQKENI. Trimming cost V 0 bases and J 10 bases; bases outside gene matches: 7. The CDR3 DNA reads TGTGCCAGCTCACCACCCGGGACAGGAGTTCGAAAACTGTTTTTT. Amino acid sequence: CASSPPGTGVRKLFF. The complete variable domain, with remaining parts taken from reference TRBV18 and TRBJ1-4, reads NAGVMQNPRHLVRRRGQEARLRCSPMKGHSHVYWYRQLPEEGLKFMVYLQKENIIDESGMPKERFSAEFPKEGPSILRIQQVVRGDSAAYFCASSPPGTGVRKLFFGSGTQLSVL.

This clone has a handful of counts. The chain recombines TRBV29-1 with TRBJ2-7; 9 bases are a match to TRBD2. The CDR3 runs 12 residues. V trimming: 5 bases; J trimming: 5 bases; junction bases outside the gene matches: 4. CDR1 and CDR2 from the germline V gene are SQVTM and ANQGSEA. The CDR3: CSVTSGHDEQYF. For the CDR3, the DNA is TGCAGCGTTACTAGCGGGCACGACGAGCAGTACTTC.

The chain uses TRBV7-8 and TRBJ1-4, with D hard to call. Looked up from germline, CDR1 is SGHVS and CDR2 is FQNEAQ. V gave up 4 bases and J gave up 3 bases, with 9 bases separating them. The CDR3 has 14 amino acids. CDR3 nucleotides: TGTGCCAGCAGCTCGGGTGTCGCTAATGAAAAACTGTTTTTT. Protein sequence: CASSSGVANEKLFF.

J is TRBJ1-5 and V is TRBV10-3; maybe TRBD1 (5 bases). The CDR3 is 18 residues long. Trimming removed 0 bases at V and 1 base at J, with 16 bases between. Germline-derived CDR1 and CDR2 are ENHRY and SYGVKD. The CDR3 DNA is TGTGCCATCAGTGAGTCAGGTCTAAGGGGATTGAGCAATCAGCCCCAGCATTTT. As protein: CAISESGLRGLSNQPQHF.

This clone has a count of ten or more. This chain connects TRBV5-6 to TRBJ1-1, with D tentatively TRBD1 (6 bases). The V gene lost 6 bases and the J gene lost 6 bases, with 24 bases spanning the gap. The germline CDR1 and CDR2 sequences are SGHDT and YYEEEE. CDR3 length: 16 amino acids. The CDR3 DNA reads as TGTGCCAGCAACGGCCTCAGGGGAAGGAGTAAGGCTGAAGCTTTCTTT. It translates to CASNGLRGRSKAEAFF.

V and J are TRBV30 and TRBJ2-7; TRBD1 agrees at 8 bases. V lost 4 bases to trimming and J lost 0 bases; unmatched junction nucleotides: 2. This CDR3 is 13 amino acids long. Germline V gives CDR1 GTSNPN, CDR2 SVGIG (reference sequence). CDR3 residues: CAWMGTGSYEQYF. CDR3 sequence (DNA): TGTGCCTGGATGGGGACAGGCTCCTACGAGCAGTACTTC.

The table lists this clone with a few counts. This chain's CDR3 is CASSLSGVHTEAFF. The CDR3 DNA sequence: TGTGCCAGCAGCTTGTCAGGGGTCCACACTGAAGCTTTCTTT. The V call is TRBV5-4, the J call TRBJ1-1; D is perhaps TRBD1 (6 bases). Germline V gene data show CDR1 as SGHNT and CDR2 as YYREEE (reference sequence). V lost 1 base and J 3 bases, leaving 10 bases between the germline ends. The CDR3 totals 14 residues.

To note about this clone: Additional DNA sequences in this sample encode the identical CDR3. CDR3 loop: CASSVGGQGYEQYF. The CDR3 coding sequence is TGTGCCAGCAGCGTAGGAGGACAGGGTTACGAGCAGTACTTC. This chain connects TRBV9 to TRBJ2-7; the match to TRBD1 covers 8 bases. V lost 0 bases to trimming and J lost 4 bases; unmatched junction nucleotides: 3. This CDR3 region has 14 residues. Germline CDR1 is SGDLS and CDR2 is YYNGEE.

This clone has only a few counts. At the DNA level, this CDR3 is encoded by other sequences in the same sample as well. This chain joins TRBV7-9 and TRBJ1-1; D perhaps matches TRBD1 (5 bases). This CDR3 comprises 14 residues. Germline lookup yields CDR1 SEHNR and CDR2 FQNEAQ (reference sequence). Trimming cost V 2 bases and J 4 bases, with 11 bases left between them. CDR3 nucleotides: TGTGCCAGCAGCTTACAGGGAGGTGGCACTGAAGCTTTCTTT. Protein sequence: CASSLQGGGTEAFF.

This clone has only a few counts. V and J are TRBV6-6 and TRBJ2-2; the match to TRBD2 covers 9 bases. The CDR3 is 15 amino acids. The germline V gene has CDR1 MNHNY and CDR2 SVGAGI (reference sequence). V gave up 5 bases and J gave up 2 bases; unmatched junction bases: 3. The chain's CDR3 is CASSLAGINTGELFF. The CDR3 DNA follows: TGTGCCAGCAGTCTAGCGGGAATAAACACCGGGGAGCTGTTTTTT.

This clone has a count of ten or more. This chain joins TRBV7-9 and TRBJ1-2; perhaps TRBD1 as D (6 bases). This CDR3 comprises 12 residues. Germline V gene data show CDR1 as SEHNR and CDR2 as FQNEAQ (reference sequence). Trimming removed 6 bases at V and 8 bases at J, with 13 bases between. CDR3 DNA sequence: TGTGCCAGCAGATCAGGGGAACGGGGCTACACCTTC. It yields the protein CASRSGERGYTF.